This is a list of T cell receptor beta chains from one sample in a study of monozygotic twins with inflammatory bowel disease. TCRdb reprocessed the 5' RACE reads and stores each CDR3 protein as one record, lacking DNA. The sample table sets out 150,000 to 200,000 distinct CDR3 sequences. Material for sequencing was blood. The receptor set was obtained from a human donor with ulcerative colitis or Crohn's disease, or a healthy co-twin of an affected twin (not recorded which). Each CDR3 is given with its conserved first and last residue. The order of the fields is V gene, J gene, CDR3 protein.

V: TRBV11-2
J: TRBJ2-3
CDR3: CASSQDRGSSDTQYF

V: TRBV6-1
J: TRBJ2-2
CDR3: CASSRRDTTNPGELFF

V: TRBV4-1
J: TRBJ1-6
CDR3: CASSQVLEALHF

V: TRBV12-3/TRBV12-4
J: TRBJ2-3
CDR3: CASTYDSTDTQYF

V: TRBV15
J: TRBJ1-2
CDR3: CATNTDRGLGGYTF

V: TRBV24-1
J: TRBJ2-3
CDR3: CATSASDSVRGTQYF

V: TRBV24-1
J: TRBJ2-5
CDR3: CATSDLNVQETQYF

V: TRBV20-1
J: TRBJ2-1
CDR3: CSARDQTSGLNEQFF

V: TRBV7-2
J: TRBJ2-1
CDR3: CASSLTGTSGSNEQFF

V: TRBV20-1
J: TRBJ2-3
CDR3: CSAAPNADTQYF

V: TRBV12-3/TRBV12-4
J: TRBJ1-2
CDR3: CASTLSYGYRGYGYTF

V: TRBV4-3
J: TRBJ1-6
CDR3: CASSQEGPRSSYNSPLHF

V: TRBV5-4
J: TRBJ2-1
CDR3: CASSLAEGHLNEQFF

V: TRBV7-8
J: TRBJ2-7
CDR3: CASSARDRTYEQYF

V: TRBV5-4
J: TRBJ2-1
CDR3: CASTHDKLAGDWNEQFF

V: TRBV20-1
J: TRBJ2-7
CDR3: CSARTSGSSYEQYF

V: TRBV5-4
J: TRBJ1-1
CDR3: CASSLDGGGAFF

V: TRBV29-1
J: TRBJ2-1
CDR3: CSVFSELDEQFF

V: TRBV12-5
J: TRBJ1-5
CDR3: CASGFYSSNQPQHF

V: TRBV5-4
J: TRBJ2-7
CDR3: CASSSDRGRGQYF

V: TRBV11-2
J: TRBJ1-1
CDR3: CASSLRGYFTEAFF

V: TRBV20-1
J: TRBJ1-1
CDR3: CSAREPRANTEAFF

V: TRBV9
J: TRBJ1-5
CDR3: CASSRTGGNQPQHF

V: TRBV5-4
J: TRBJ2-2
CDR3: CASSPTGLNTGELFF

V: TRBV12-3/TRBV12-4
J: TRBJ1-2
CDR3: CASSRDTRHGYTF

V: TRBV24-1
J: TRBJ2-1
CDR3: CATSDLDNGMKFF

V: TRBV29-1
J: TRBJ2-1
CDR3: CSVEKRFRNNEQFF

V: TRBV20-1
J: TRBJ2-7
CDR3: CSGLGRETPYEQYF

V: TRBV19
J: TRBJ2-2
CDR3: CASSIVAGGPDGELFF

V: TRBV12-3/TRBV12-4
J: TRBJ1-1
CDR3: CASRKTGGFNTEAFF

V: TRBV7-9
J: TRBJ1-6
CDR3: CASSPRGQRYSPLHF

V: TRBV5-4
J: TRBJ2-1
CDR3: CASSLPGTEQFF

V: TRBV5-1
J: TRBJ2-1
CDR3: CASSWTEPYNEQFF

V: TRBV20-1
J: TRBJ2-6
CDR3: CSARDFRGGSGANVLTF

V: TRBV3-1
J: TRBJ1-5
CDR3: CASSQDGQTQHF

V: TRBV12-3/TRBV12-4
J: TRBJ1-2
CDR3: CASSPTGYGYTF

V: TRBV5-1
J: TRBJ2-5
CDR3: CASSLILKETQHF

V: TRBV5-1
J: TRBJ2-7
CDR3: CASSLVDREQQYF

V: TRBV5-1
J: TRBJ2-5
CDR3: CASTTPPGETQYF

V: TRBV12-3/TRBV12-4
J: TRBJ2-1
CDR3: CASSISGTGNGDEQFF

V: TRBV14
J: TRBJ1-1
CDR3: CASSQEGPRMEAFF

V: TRBV12-3/TRBV12-4
J: TRBJ2-5
CDR3: CASSWDYQETQYF

V: TRBV20-1
J: TRBJ1-2
CDR3: CSASPRRRANYGYTF

V: TRBV5-1
J: TRBJ2-2
CDR3: CASSRRRVPPMNTGELFF

V: TRBV20-1
J: TRBJ2-2
CDR3: CSASTGLFGGELFF

V: TRBV20-1
J: TRBJ2-1
CDR3: CSTPHGQSSYNEQFF

V: TRBV9
J: TRBJ1-4
CDR3: CASSANEKLFF

V: TRBV13
J: TRBJ2-3
CDR3: CASSFFRTGRETDTQYF

V: TRBV7-2
J: TRBJ2-5
CDR3: CASSFGGLETQYF

V: TRBV15
J: TRBJ2-5
CDR3: CATSLFPQETQYF

V: TRBV5-1
J: TRBJ2-7
CDR3: CASSLGGDTIYEQYF

V: TRBV28
J: TRBJ2-3
CDR3: CASTLPGRTSTDTQYF

V: TRBV27
J: TRBJ2-3
CDR3: CASSRRLAGVGTDTQYF